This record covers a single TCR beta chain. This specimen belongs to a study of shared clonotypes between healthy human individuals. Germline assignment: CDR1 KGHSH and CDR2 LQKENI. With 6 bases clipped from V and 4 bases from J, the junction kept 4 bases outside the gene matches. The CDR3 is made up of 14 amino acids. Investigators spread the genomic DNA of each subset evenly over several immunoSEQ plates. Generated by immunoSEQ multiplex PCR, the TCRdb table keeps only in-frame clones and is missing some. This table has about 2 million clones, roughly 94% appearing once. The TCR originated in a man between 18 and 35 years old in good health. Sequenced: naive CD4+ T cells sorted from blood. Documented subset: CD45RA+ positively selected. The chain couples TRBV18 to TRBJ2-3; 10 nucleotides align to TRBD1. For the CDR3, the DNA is TGTGCCAGCTCCCAAGACAGGGGGCCAGATACGCAGTATTTT. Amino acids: CASSQDRGPDTQYF.